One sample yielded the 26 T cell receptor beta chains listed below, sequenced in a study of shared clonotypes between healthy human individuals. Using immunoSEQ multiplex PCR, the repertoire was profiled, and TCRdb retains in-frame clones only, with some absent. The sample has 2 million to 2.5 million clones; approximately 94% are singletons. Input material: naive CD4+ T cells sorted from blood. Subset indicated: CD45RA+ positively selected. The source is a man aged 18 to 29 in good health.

CDR3 amino acids: CASSLEGLAGGPNSYEQYF. Written as DNA, the CDR3 is TGTGCCAGCAGCTTAGAAGGACTAGCGGGAGGGCCGAATTCCTACGAGCAGTACTTC. V is TRBV13 and J is TRBJ2-7; 15 bases agree with TRBD2. This CDR3 spans 19 amino acids. The junction had 8 bases not matched to a gene; V was cut back by 1 base and J by 1 base. CDR1 and CDR2 (germline): PRHDT, FYEKMQ (reference sequence).

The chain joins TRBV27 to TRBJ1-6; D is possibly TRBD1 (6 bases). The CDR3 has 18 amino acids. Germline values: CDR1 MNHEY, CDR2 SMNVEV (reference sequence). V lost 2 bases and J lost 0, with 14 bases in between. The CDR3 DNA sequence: TGTGCCAGCAGTTTAAGGGGGGGGCAGAGCTCCTATAATTCACCCCTCCACTTT. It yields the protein CASSLRGGQSSYNSPLHF.

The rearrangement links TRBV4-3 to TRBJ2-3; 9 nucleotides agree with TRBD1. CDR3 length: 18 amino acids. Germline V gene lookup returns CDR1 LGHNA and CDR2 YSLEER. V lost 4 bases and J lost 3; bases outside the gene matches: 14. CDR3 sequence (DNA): TGCGCCAGCAGCCGAGTTGGGATAGGGACAGGGAAAACAGATACGCAGTATTTT. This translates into CASSRVGIGTGKTDTQYF.

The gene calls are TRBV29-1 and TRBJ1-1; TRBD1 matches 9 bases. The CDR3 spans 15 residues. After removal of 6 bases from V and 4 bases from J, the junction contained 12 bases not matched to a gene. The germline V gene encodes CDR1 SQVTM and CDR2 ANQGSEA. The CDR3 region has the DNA TGCAGCGTAGAATTTAACAGGGGGCTAGGCACTGAAGCTTTCTTT. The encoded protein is CSVEFNRGLGTEAFF. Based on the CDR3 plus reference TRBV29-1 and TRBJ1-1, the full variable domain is SAVISQKPSRDICQRGTSLTIQCQVDSQVTMMFWYRQQPGQSLTLIATANQGSEATYESGFVIDKFPISRPNLTFSTLTVSNMSPEDSSIYLCSVEFNRGLGTEAFFGQGTRLTVV.

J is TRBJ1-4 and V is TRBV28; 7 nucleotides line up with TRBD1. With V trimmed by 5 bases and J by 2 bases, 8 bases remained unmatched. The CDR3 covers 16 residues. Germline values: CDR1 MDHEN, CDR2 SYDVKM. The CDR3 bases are TGTGCCAGCAGTACCAGACAGGGCGTCACTAATGAAAAACTGTTTTTT. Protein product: CASSTRQGVTNEKLFF.

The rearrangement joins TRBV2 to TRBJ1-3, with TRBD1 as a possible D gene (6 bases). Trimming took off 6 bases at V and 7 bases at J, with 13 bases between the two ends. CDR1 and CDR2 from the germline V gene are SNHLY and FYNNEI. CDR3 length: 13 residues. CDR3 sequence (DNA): TGTGCCAGCAGCGCCGACAGGAGGAACACCATATATTTT. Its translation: CASSADRRNTIYF.

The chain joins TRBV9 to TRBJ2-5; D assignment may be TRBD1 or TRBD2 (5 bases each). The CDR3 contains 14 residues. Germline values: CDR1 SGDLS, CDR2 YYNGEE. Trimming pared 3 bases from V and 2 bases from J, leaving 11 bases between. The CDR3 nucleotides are TGTGCCAGCAGCGCCGGGACGGGACAAGAGACCCAGTACTTC. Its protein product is CASSAGTGQETQYF.

CDR3 sequence (DNA): TGTGCCTGGAGGGCCAGGATGAACACTGAAGCTTTCTTT. Protein: CAWRARMNTEAFF. V gene TRBV30 combines with J gene TRBJ1-1, with unresolved D. Trimming removed 3 bases from V and 0 bases from J, with 8 bases in between. The germline V gene has CDR1 GTSNPN and CDR2 SVGIG (reference sequence). The CDR3 runs to 13 residues.

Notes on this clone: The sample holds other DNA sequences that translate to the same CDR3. The DNA of the CDR3 is TGCGCCAGCAGCTTGGACAGGGGAGGCTACACCTTC. Protein: CASSLDRGGYTF. The genes are TRBV5-1 and TRBJ1-2; 7 nucleotides match TRBD1. This CDR3 has 12 amino acids. The V gene end was trimmed by 0 bases and the J gene end by 8 bases; junction bases not matched to a gene: 1. The V gene's germline CDR1 is SGHRS and CDR2 YFSETQ. Drawing the rest from reference TRBV5-1 and TRBJ1-2, the complete variable domain is KAGVTQTPRYLIKTRGQQVTLSCSPISGHRSVSWYQQTPGQGLQFLFEYFSETQRNKGNFPGRFSGRQFSNSRSEMNVSTLELGDSALYLCASSLDRGGYTFGSGTRLTVV.

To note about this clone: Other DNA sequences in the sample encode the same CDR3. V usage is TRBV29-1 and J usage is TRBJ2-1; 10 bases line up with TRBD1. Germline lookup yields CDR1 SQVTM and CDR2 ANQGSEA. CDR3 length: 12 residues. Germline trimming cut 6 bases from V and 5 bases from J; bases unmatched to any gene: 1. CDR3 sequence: CSVGQGHNEQFF. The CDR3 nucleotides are TGCAGCGTGGGACAGGGGCACAATGAGCAGTTCTTC.

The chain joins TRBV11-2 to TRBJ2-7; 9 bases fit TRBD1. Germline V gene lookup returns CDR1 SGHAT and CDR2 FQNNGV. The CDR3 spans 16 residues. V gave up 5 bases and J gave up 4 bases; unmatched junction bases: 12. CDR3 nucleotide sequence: TGTGCCAGCAGCCCTCCCACAGGGGGCGGTGGGTACGAGCAGTACTTC. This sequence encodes CASSPPTGGGGYEQYF.

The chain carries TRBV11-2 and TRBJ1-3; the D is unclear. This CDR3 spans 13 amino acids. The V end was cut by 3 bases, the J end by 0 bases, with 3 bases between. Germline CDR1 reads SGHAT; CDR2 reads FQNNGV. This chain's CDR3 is CASSFNSGNTIYF. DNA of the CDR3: TGTGCCAGCAGCTTTAACTCTGGAAACACCATATATTTT.

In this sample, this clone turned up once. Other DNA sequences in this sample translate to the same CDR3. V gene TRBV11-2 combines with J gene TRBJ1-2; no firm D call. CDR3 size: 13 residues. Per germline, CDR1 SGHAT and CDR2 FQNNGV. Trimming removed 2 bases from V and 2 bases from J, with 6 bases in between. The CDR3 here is CASSLSGNYGYTF. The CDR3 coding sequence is TGTGCCAGCAGCTTATCGGGAAACTATGGCTACACCTTC.

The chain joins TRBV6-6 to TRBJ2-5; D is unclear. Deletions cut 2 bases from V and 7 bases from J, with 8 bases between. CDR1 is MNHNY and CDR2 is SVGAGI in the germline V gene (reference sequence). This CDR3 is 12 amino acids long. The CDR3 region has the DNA TGTGCCAGCAGTTACGAGTATGGGACCCAGTACTTC. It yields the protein CASSYEYGTQYF.

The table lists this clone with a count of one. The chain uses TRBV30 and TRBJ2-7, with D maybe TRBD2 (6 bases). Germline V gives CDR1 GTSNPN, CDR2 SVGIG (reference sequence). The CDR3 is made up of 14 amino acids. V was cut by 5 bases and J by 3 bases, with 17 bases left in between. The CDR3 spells CAWGYSGKRYEQYF. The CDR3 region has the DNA TGTGCCTGGGGGTATAGCGGAAAACGCTACGAGCAGTACTTC.

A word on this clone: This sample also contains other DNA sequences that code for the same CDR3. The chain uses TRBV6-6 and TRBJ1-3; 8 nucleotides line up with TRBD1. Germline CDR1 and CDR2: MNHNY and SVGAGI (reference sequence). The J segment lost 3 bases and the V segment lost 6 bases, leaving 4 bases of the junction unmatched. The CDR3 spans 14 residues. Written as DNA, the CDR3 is TGTGCCAGCAGCTTAACAGGGGGTGGAAACACCATATATTTT. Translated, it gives CASSLTGGGNTIYF.

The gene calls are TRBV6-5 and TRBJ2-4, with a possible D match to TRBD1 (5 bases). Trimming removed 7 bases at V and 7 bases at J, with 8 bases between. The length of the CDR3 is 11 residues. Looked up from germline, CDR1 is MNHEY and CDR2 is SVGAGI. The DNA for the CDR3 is TGTGCCAGCACCAGGGCGAACATTCAGTACTTC. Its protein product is CASTRANIQYF.

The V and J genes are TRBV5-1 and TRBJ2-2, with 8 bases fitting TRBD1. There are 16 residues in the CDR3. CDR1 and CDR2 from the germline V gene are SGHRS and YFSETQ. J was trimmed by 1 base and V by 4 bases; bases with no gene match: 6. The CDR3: CASSKTGTGNTGELFF. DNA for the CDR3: TGCGCCAGCAGCAAGACCGGGACAGGGAACACCGGGGAGCTGTTTTTT.

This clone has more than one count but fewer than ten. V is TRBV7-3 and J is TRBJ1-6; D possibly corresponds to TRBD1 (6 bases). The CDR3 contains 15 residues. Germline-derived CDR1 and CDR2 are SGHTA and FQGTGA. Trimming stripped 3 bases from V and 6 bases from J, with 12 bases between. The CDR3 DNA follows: TGTGCCAGCAGCTTGGAGGGACACCCTAATTCACCCCTCCACTTT. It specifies CASSLEGHPNSPLHF.

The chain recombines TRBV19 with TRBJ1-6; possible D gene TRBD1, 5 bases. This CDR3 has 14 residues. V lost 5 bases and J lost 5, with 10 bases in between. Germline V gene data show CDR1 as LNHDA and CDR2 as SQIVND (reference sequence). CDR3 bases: TGTGCCAGTAGTCGGTTGGGGGATAATTCACCCCTCCACTTT. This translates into CASSRLGDNSPLHF.

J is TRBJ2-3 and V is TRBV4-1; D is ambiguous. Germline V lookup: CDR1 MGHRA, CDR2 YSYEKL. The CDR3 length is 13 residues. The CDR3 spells CAKQLDLTDTQYF. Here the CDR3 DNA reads TGCGCTAAGCAATTGGATCTCACAGATACGCAGTATTTT.

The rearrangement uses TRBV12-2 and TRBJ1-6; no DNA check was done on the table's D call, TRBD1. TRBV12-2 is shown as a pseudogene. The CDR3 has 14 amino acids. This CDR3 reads CASRLGRENSPLHF. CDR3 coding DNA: TGTGCAAGTCGCTTAGGCAGGGAAAATTCACCCCTCCACTTT.

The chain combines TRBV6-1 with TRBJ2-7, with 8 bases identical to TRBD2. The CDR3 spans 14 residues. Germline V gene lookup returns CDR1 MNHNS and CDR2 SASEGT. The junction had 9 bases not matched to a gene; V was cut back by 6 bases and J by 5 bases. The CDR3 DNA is TGTGCCAGCAGAGCCGGGACTAGTTCCCACGAGCAGTACTTC. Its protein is CASRAGTSSHEQYF.

The CDR3 spells CATSGESHEQYF. The CDR3 nucleotides are TGTGCCACATCAGGGGAGTCCCACGAGCAGTACTTC. V gene TRBV18 combines with J gene TRBJ2-7; the D gene is possibly TRBD1 (6 bases). With 10 bases removed from V and 5 bases from J, the gap between germline ends came to 15 bases. Germline V gene sequence: CDR1 KGHSH, CDR2 LQKENI. The CDR3 covers 12 residues.

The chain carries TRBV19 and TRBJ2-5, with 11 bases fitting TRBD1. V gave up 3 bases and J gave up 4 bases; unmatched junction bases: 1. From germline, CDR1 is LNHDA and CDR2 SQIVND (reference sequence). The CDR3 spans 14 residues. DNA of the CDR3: TGTGCCAGTAGTATGGGGACAGGGGGAGAGACCCAGTACTTC. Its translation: CASSMGTGGETQYF.

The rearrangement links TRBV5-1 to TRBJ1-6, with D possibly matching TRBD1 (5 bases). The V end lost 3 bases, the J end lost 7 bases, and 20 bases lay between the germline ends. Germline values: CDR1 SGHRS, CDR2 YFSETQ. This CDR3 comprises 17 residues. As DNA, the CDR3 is TGCGCCAGCAGCTACTGGGGTATTCAGGGAGGAAATTCACCCCTCCACTTT. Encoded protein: CASSYWGIQGGNSPLHF.